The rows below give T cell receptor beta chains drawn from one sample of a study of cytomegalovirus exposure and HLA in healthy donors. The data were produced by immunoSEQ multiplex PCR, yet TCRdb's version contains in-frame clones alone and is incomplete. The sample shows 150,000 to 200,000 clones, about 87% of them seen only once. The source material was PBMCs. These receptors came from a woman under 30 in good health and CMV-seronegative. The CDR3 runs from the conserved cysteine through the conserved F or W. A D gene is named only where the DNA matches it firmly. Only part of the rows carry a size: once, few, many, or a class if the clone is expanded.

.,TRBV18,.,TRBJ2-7,TGTGCCAGCGCGGACAGCCTTGGGCAGTACTTC,CASADSLGQYF
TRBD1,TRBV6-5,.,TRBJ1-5,TGTGCCAGCAGTTACTCCTACAGGGGGCTTCAGCCCCAGCATTTT,CASSYSYRGLQPQHF
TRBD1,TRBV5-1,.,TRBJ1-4,TGCGCCAGCAGCCCACAGGGACAGGCTAATGAAAAACTGTTTTTT,CASSPQGQANEKLFF
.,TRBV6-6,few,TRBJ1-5,TGTGCCAGCAGTGCTGGGGCGGGGAATCAGCCCCAGCATTTT,CASSAGAGNQPQHF
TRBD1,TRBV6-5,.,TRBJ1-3,TGTGCCAGCAGTTACTCGAGGACAGGGGCTGGAAACACCATATATTTT,CASSYSRTGAGNTIYF
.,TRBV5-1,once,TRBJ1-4,TGCGCCAGCAGCGGGACTTCAGCCGCAACTAATGAAAAACTGTTTTTT,CASSGTSAATNEKLFF
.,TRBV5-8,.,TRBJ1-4,TGTGCCAGCAGCTTGGGGGAGCTCGCCAATGAAAAACTGTTTTTT,CASSLGELANEKLFF
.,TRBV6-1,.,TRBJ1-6,TGTGCCAGCAGTGAAATTCACAGGAATTCACCCCTCCACTTT,CASSEIHRNSPLHF
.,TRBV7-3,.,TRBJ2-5,.,CASSLNPLVGAGIRYF
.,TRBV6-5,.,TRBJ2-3,TGTGCCAGCAGTTACTCGAGACAGGGAGGTACGCAGTATTTT,CASSYSRQGGTQYF
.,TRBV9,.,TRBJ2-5,TGTGCCAGCAGCGTTGAGGGACTTGGCGGAGAGACCCAGTACTTC,CASSVEGLGGETQYF
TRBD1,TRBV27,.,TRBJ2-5,TGTGCCAGCAATGTGACAGGGCTAAAAGAGACCCAGTACTTC,CASNVTGLKETQYF
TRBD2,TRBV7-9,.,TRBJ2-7,TGTGCCAGCAGCCTTCGGGGGGAATCAGACGAGCAGTACTTC,CASSLRGESDEQYF
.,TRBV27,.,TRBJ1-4,TGTGCCAGCAGTTCCTACAGTGCAACTAATGAAAAACTGTTTTTT,CASSSYSATNEKLFF
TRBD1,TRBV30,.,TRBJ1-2,TGTGCCTGGAGCCGGGACAGGGCCCTCTATGGCTACACCTTC,CAWSRDRALYGYTF
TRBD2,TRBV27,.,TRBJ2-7,TGTGCCAGCAGTCCCGGGACTAGCGGGTACGAGCAGTACTTC,CASSPGTSGYEQYF
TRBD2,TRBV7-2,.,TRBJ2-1,TGTGCCAGCAGGACTGGGACTAGCGGTTACAATGAGCAGTTCTTC,CASRTGTSGYNEQFF
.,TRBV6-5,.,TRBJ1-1,TGTGCCAGCAGTTACGGTGGTAGGCCCGGGGACACTGAAGCTTTCTTT,CASSYGGRPGDTEAFF
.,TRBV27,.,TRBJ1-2,TGTGCCAGCAGCCTAAGTCAGGGGAGGGACTATGGCTACACCTTC,CASSLSQGRDYGYTF
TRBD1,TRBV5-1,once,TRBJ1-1,TGCGCCAGCAGCTTAGGGACAGGGCCTGGTTTTGAAGCTTTCTTT,CASSLGTGPGFEAFF
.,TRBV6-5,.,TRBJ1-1,TGTGCCAGCAGGGAAGGGGCCCAAGCTTTCTTT,CASREGAQAFF
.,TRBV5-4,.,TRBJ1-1,TGTGCCAGCAGCTTCCAGGGCGGGAACACTGAAGCTTTCTTT,CASSFQGGNTEAFF
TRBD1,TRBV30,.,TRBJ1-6,TGTGCCTGGAGTGTGAGGTCCGGACAGGGGAAAAAGAATTCACCCCTCCACTTT,CAWSVRSGQGKKNSPLHF
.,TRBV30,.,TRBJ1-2,TGTGCCTGGCTCCAGGGACTTGGCTACACCTTC,CAWLQGLGYTF
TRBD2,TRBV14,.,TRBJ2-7,TGTGCCAGCAGCCAACGGACTAGCGGACAGTTCTACGAGCAGTACTTC,CASSQRTSGQFYEQYF
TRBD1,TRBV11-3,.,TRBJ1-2,TGTGCCAGCAGTTCCGGACAGGGGAGTGGCTACACCTTC,CASSSGQGSGYTF
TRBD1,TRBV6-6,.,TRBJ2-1,TGTGCCAGCAGTTTGGGACAGGGGCTTAATGAGCAGTTCTTC,CASSLGQGLNEQFF
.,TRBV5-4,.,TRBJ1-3,TGTGCCAGCAGCTTGGCCGGTAGGGGCTCTGGAAACACCATATATTTT,CASSLAGRGSGNTIYF
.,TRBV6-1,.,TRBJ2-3,TGTGCCAGCAGAAAGGCGACTAGTAAGCCAGATACGCAGTATTTT,CASRKATSKPDTQYF
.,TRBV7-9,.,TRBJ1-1,TGTGCCAGCGGGATACAGGCTTTGAACACTGAAGCTTTCTTT,CASGIQALNTEAFF
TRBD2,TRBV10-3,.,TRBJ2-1,TGTGCCATCAGCCCTGAGGCCGGGAGGGGAGGCTACAATGAGCAGTTCTTC,CAISPEAGRGGYNEQFF